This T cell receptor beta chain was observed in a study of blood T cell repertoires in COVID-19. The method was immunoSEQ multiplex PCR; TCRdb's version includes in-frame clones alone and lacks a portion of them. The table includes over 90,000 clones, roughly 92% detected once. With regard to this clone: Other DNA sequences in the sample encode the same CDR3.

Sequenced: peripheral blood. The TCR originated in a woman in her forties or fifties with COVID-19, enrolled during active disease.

CDR3 loop: CAWGQGPNEKLFF. In DNA form, the CDR3 reads TGTGCCTGGGGACAGGGCCCAAACGAAAAACTGTTTTTT. The chain uses TRBV30 and TRBJ1-4; 8 bases are shared with TRBD1. V gave up 5 bases and J gave up 8 bases; unmatched junction bases: 7. The CDR3 extends over 13 amino acids. Germline CDR1 reads GTSNPN; CDR2 reads SVGIG (reference sequence). Looking up the rest from reference TRBV30 and TRBJ1-4 gives the full variable domain: SQTIHQWPATLVQPVGSPLSLECTVEGTSNPNLYWYRQAAGRGLQLLFYSVGIGQISSEVPQNLSASRPQDRQFILSSKKLLLSDSGFYLCAWGQGPNEKLFFGSGTQLSVL.